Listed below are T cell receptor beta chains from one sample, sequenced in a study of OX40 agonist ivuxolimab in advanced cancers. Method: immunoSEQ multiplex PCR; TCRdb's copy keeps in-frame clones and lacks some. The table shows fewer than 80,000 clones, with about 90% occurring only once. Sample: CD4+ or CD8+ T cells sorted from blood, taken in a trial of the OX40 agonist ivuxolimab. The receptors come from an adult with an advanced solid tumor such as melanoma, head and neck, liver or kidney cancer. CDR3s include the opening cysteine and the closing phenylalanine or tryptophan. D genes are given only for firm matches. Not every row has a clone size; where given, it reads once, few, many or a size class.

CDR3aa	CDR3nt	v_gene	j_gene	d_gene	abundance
CASSSGSLAEAFF	TGTGCCAGCAGTTCGGGCAGCTTAGCTGAAGCTTTCTTT	TRBV28	TRBJ1-1	NA	NA
CASSQTGTYHSNQPQHF	TGTGCCAGCTCGCAAACTGGGACATATCATAGCAATCAGCCCCAGCATTTT	TRBV18	TRBJ1-5	NA	NA
CASSSGGRGDQPQHF	TGTGCCAGTAGTTCCGGAGGGAGGGGAGATCAGCCCCAGCATTTT	TRBV19	TRBJ1-5	NA	NA
CASSSRDLHYEQYF	TGCGCCAGCAGCTCCCGGGACTTACACTACGAGCAGTACTTC	TRBV5-1	TRBJ2-7	NA	NA
CASSSLGGDATNEKLFF	TGTGCCAGCAGTTCCCTGGGAGGGGATGCAACTAATGAAAAACTGTTTTTT	TRBV28	TRBJ1-4	NA	NA
CAWSVNRDEQFF	TGTGCCTGGAGTGTAAATCGGGATGAGCAGTTCTTC	TRBV30	TRBJ2-1	NA	NA
CASRQPAAYNEQFF	TGTGCCAGCCGGCAGCCAGCCGCCTACAATGAGCAGTTCTTC	TRBV6-1	TRBJ2-1	NA	NA
CASSLGGLPNTGELFF	TGCGCCAGCAGCTTGGGGGGGCTCCCGAACACCGGGGAGCTGTTTTTT	TRBV5-1	TRBJ2-2	NA	NA
CATRTQGLEEKLFF	TGTGCCACCCGAACCCAGGGATTGGAGGAAAAACTGTTTTTT	TRBV15	TRBJ1-4	NA	NA
CASSLTGGELFF	TGTGCCAGCAGCCTAACAGGCGGGGAGCTGTTTTTT	TRBV27	TRBJ2-2	NA	NA
CASSLTSIGSNEQYF	TGTGCCAGCAGTCTTACCTCGATTGGGAGCAACGAGCAGTACTTC	TRBV28	TRBJ2-7	NA	NA
CATGGLTDTQYF	TGTGCCACCGGAGGCCTCACAGATACGCAGTATTTT	TRBV28	TRBJ2-3	NA	once
CASSWAGRVYNEQFF	TGTGCCAGCAGCTGGGCGGGCAGGGTTTACAATGAGCAGTTCTTC	TRBV7-8	TRBJ2-1	NA	NA
CASSQSSGTLYEQYF	TGCGCCAGCAGCCAATCTAGCGGAACCCTCTACGAGCAGTACTTC	TRBV4-1	TRBJ2-7	TRBD2	NA
CASTLWGSTSDEQFF	TGTGCCAGCACCCTTTGGGGGAGCACTTCGGATGAGCAGTTCTTC	TRBV9	TRBJ2-1	NA	NA
CASSLAGANVLTF	TGTGCCAGCAGTTTAGCTGGGGCCAACGTCCTGACTTTC	TRBV28	TRBJ2-6	NA	NA
CASSPPGTVYNEQFF	TGTGCCAGCAGCCCGCCCGGGACAGTGTACAATGAGCAGTTCTTC	TRBV7-9	TRBJ2-1	TRBD1	NA
CASSQSPGTGQFF	TGTGCCAGCAGCCAATCCCCCGGGACAGGGCAGTTCTTC	TRBV16	TRBJ2-1	TRBD1	NA
CASSQGALQGTGELFF	TGTGCCAGCAGCCAGGGGGCTCTCCAAGGAACCGGGGAGCTGTTTTTT	TRBV4-2	TRBJ2-2	NA	NA
CASSLARGHQPQHF	TGTGCCAGCAGCTTAGCCAGGGGGCATCAGCCCCAGCATTTT	TRBV7-8	TRBJ1-5	TRBD1	NA
CASSYRFRGEKLFF	TGTGCCAGCAGTTACAGGTTTAGGGGTGAAAAACTGTTTTTT	TRBV6-5	TRBJ1-4	NA	NA
CASSYSRVDTQYF	TGTGCCAGCAGTTACTCCCGAGTGGATACGCAGTATTTT	TRBV7-2	TRBJ2-3	NA	NA
CASSLMSSGANTDTQYF	TGCGCCAGCAGCTTGATGTCCAGCGGGGCAAACACAGATACGCAGTATTTT	TRBV5-1	TRBJ2-3	TRBD2	NA
CASRPTGSDTGELFF	TGCGCCAGCAGACCAACAGGGAGCGACACCGGGGAGCTGTTTTTT	TRBV23-1	TRBJ2-2	NA	NA
CATSRERTDTEAFF	TGTGCCACCAGCAGGGAGCGCACTGACACTGAAGCTTTCTTT	TRBV15	TRBJ1-1	NA	NA
CASSSVGELFF	TGTGCCAGCAGTTCTGTGGGGGAGCTGTTTTTT	TRBV6-6	TRBJ2-2	NA	NA
CASSLFEGSGEQYF	TGTGCCAGCAGCTTATTTGAGGGAAGCGGCGAGCAGTACTTC	TRBV7-9	TRBJ2-7	NA	NA
CASSRETGGIGELFF	TGTGCCAGCAGCCGTGAGACAGGGGGCATCGGGGAGCTGTTTTTT	TRBV5-4	TRBJ2-2	TRBD1	NA
CACTANSPSKNIQYF	TGTGCCTGTACCGCGAACTCCCCTTCCAAAAACATTCAGTACTTC	TRBV30	TRBJ2-4	NA	once
CASSVGQSYEETQYF	TGTGCCAGCAGCGTTGGACAGAGTTATGAAGAGACCCAGTACTTC	TRBV25-1	TRBJ2-5	NA	NA
CASSDRQGGHEQYF	TGTGCCAGTAGTGATCGACAGGGGGGCCACGAGCAGTACTTC	TRBV19	TRBJ2-7	TRBD1	NA
CASSRQVQETQYF	TGTGCCAGCAGCCGGCAGGTTCAAGAGACCCAGTACTTC	TRBV7-3	TRBJ2-5	NA	NA
CSASPNSPLHF	TGCAGTGCTAGCCCGAATTCACCCCTCCACTTT	TRBV20-1	TRBJ1-6	NA	NA
CASSPSGNFGETQYF	TGCGCCAGCAGCCCTAGCGGGAACTTTGGGGAGACCCAGTACTTC	TRBV5-1	TRBJ2-5	TRBD2	once
CAWSLPGGVEAFF	TGTGCCTGGAGTCTCCCGGGAGGGGTAGAAGCTTTCTTT	TRBV30	TRBJ1-1	NA	NA
CAGGAGLNSPLHF	TGTGCCGGAGGTGCGGGGCTCAATTCACCCCTCCACTTT	TRBV7-2	TRBJ1-6	NA	once
CASIEGPTGHTEAFF	TGTGCCAGCATTGAGGGGCCGACGGGACACACTGAAGCTTTCTTT	TRBV6-1	TRBJ1-1	NA	NA
CASSRGQGSNQPQHF	TGTGCCAGCAGCCGGGGGCAGGGGAGCAATCAGCCCCAGCATTTT	TRBV9	TRBJ1-5	NA	few
CASSLPPTGRGGSGYTF	TGTGCCAGCAGCCTCCCGCCCACAGGGAGAGGAGGGTCCGGCTACACCTTC	TRBV7-2	TRBJ1-2	NA	NA
CASSYGRPTNEKLFF	TGTGCCAGCAGCTACGGACGGCCAACTAATGAAAAACTGTTTTTT	TRBV7-2	TRBJ1-4	NA	NA
CASAQGYSNQPQHF	TGTGCCAGTGCCCAGGGTTATAGCAATCAGCCCCAGCATTTT	TRBV19	TRBJ1-5	NA	few
CASSLGGGDEKLFF	TGTGCCAGCAGCTTAGGAGGTGGGGATGAAAAACTGTTTTTT	TRBV7-6	TRBJ1-4	NA	NA
CATSRAWTSGSHYEQYF	TGTGCCACCAGCAGAGCTTGGACTAGCGGGAGTCACTACGAGCAGTACTTC	TRBV15	TRBJ2-7	TRBD2	NA
CASSQMGGENYGYTF	TGCGCCAGCAGCCAAATGGGGGGCGAAAACTATGGCTACACCTTC	TRBV4-1	TRBJ1-2	NA	NA
CASSEGGGKLFF	TGTGCCAGCAGTGAGGGGGGGGGAAAACTGTTTTTT	TRBV2	TRBJ1-4	NA	once
CAIRVGFGDGPGTGNYGYTF	TGTGCCATTCGTGTTGGGTTTGGGGATGGACCAGGGACAGGGAACTATGGCTACACCTTC	TRBV28	TRBJ1-2	TRBD1	NA
CATRRLTYYNEQFF	TGTGCCACAAGGCGATTGACGTACTACAATGAGCAGTTCTTC	TRBV15	TRBJ2-1	NA	once
CASSLVGYEQYF	TGTGCCAGCAGCTTGGTAGGTTACGAGCAGTACTTC	TRBV5-4	TRBJ2-7	NA	NA
CASSDGMGNEQFF	TGTGCCAGCAGCGATGGGATGGGCAATGAGCAGTTCTTC	TRBV5-4	TRBJ2-1	NA	NA
CASSAGTEGGYTF	TGTGCCAGCAGCGCCGGGACAGAGGGTGGCTACACCTTC	TRBV11-1	TRBJ1-2	TRBD1	NA
CASSLTGTALNTQYF	TGTGCCAGCAGCTTAACAGGGACAGCGCTGAATACGCAGTATTTT	TRBV7-3	TRBJ2-3	TRBD1	NA
CASSSSGTAILTNEKLFF	TGTGCCAGTAGCTCTTCCGGGACAGCGATTTTAACTAATGAAAAACTGTTTTTT	TRBV19	TRBJ1-4	TRBD1	NA
CATSRQAGGSSYNEQFF	TGTGCCACCAGCAGACAAGCGGGAGGGAGCTCCTACAATGAGCAGTTCTTC	TRBV15	TRBJ2-1	TRBD2	few
CASQGGATPGNTIYF	TGTGCCAGCCAAGGGGGGGCTACCCCTGGAAACACCATATATTTT	TRBV2	TRBJ1-3	NA	NA
CASSQAGVGNTIYF	TGTGCCAGCAGCCAAGCCGGGGTTGGAAACACCATATATTTT	TRBV14	TRBJ1-3	NA	few
CASSPQAHEQYF	TGTGCCAGCTCACCCCAAGCCCACGAGCAGTACTTC	TRBV18	TRBJ2-7	NA	few
CTSSQEHSGRAVENEQFF	TGCACCAGCAGCCAAGAACATAGCGGGAGGGCGGTAGAGAATGAGCAGTTCTTC	TRBV1	TRBJ2-1	NA	NA